This T cell receptor beta chain was found in a study of shared clonotypes between healthy human individuals (dated by TCRdb to the early 2020s). Regarding the research as a whole: The cohort comprised a couple of women and a few men aged 18 to 49 years. For each donor, three plates each were used for CD4 naive and CD4 memory, two plates were used for CD8 naive, and one plate was used for CD8 memory. The study deeply sequenced blood TCR repertoires of about 5 healthy adults to estimate repertoire size and the extent of clonotype sharing between individuals. To increase sequencing depth and limit assay-specific biases, TCR repertoire library preparation and sequencing were carried out by different laboratories using diverse techniques. Each donor's leukapheresis produced roughly between roughly 0.85 and 10 billion PBMCs. The paper as a whole reports these results and caveats: Compared with non-shared clonotypes, clonotypes shared by all four sorted-subset donors had higher generation probabilities. Pairwise subsampling indicated that sequencing depth was expected to affect the degree of clonotype sharing among donors. Sharing across several donors was observed for around 5% of naive CD4, under 4% of naive CD8, roughly 2.3% of memory CD4, and less than 0.45% of memory CD8 clonotypes. Incomplete sequencing was indicated by rarefaction of sorted-subset datasets, despite the large sequencing depth. Sampling was restricted to blood, and TCR repertoires in tissues likely differ from the TCR repertoires found in blood. The small number of donors limited the genetic and exposure-history diversity represented. Naive subsets generally had larger estimated clonotype richness than memory subsets did.

CD8 naive samples were CD45RO-negative cells positively selected for CCR7, giving a CD45RA+CCR7+ population that excluded TemRA cells. Healthy HIV-negative adults with no recently reported acute infections or vaccinations were included as donors. Every donor was a Caucasian adult residing in Nashville, Tennessee, USA. After blood collection by leukapheresis, PBMCs were isolated using Ficoll-Histopaque density gradient centrifugation and then cryopreserved in the vapor phase of liquid nitrogen. Analytical flow cytometry was used to check the purity and quantity of each magnetically sorted T cell population. Each sorted fraction had its genomic DNA isolated and then quantified by UV absorbance on a Nanodrop 2000c. A word on this clone: Its antigen is unknown. Base qualities were left out, and no much larger clone turns up one base away.

TCR CDR3 regions were amplified from genomic DNA by multiplex PCR using the deep immunoSEQ assay. Extracted genomic DNA from each cell subset was spread evenly across all wells of several immunoSEQ 96-well plates, with each plate serving as a replicate. For sorted subsets, each replicate PCR was loaded with approximately 190 ng genomic DNA, equivalent to 30,000 or so T cell genomes. The purified libraries were quantified using a Qubit 3.0 fluorometer, sized with a Bioanalyzer 2100, and then quantified again using the KAPA Library Quantification kit. Every immunoSEQ 96-well plate was sequenced on a dedicated single-read 150-cycle Illumina NextSeq 550 flow cell. From the authors' description of their analysis: Because the immunoSEQ output included only junctional sequences and no quality scores, the filtering could not be the same as the filtering used for full-length reads. Sequences were annotated with PyIR, a Python wrapper for IgBLAST v1.9, using IMGT germline references to assign V/J genes and CDR3. Reads were removed for weak V/J assignments (E-value above 1e-6), missing CDR3, stop codons, out-of-frame junctions, or ambiguous translated residues. V3J clonotypes were defined as sequences sharing the same inferred V gene, J gene, and CDR3 amino acid sequence. To compute the percentage overlap between repertoires, the number of shared unique clonotypes was divided by the size of the smaller repertoire. Repertoire richness was assessed with RTK rarefaction, the Chao1 estimator, and Recon v2.1 estimates of unobserved clonotypes. Generation probabilities were computed with OLGA for all TCRbeta clonotypes obtained by the gDNA method from several donors. Entries here come from immuneACCESS through TCRdb and include only in-frame sequences with V and J called. Some clones fail to appear in such tables; in the studies checked, an unresolved V gene covers under half of the shortfall, and the cause of the remainder is unknown. The DNA gave D and trimming, while V, J and clone size come from that table. For this sample the table gives roughly 2.1 million clones, of which approximately 94% were detected only once. The ten largest account for around 1.7% of the sample.

In the germline V gene, CDR1 corresponds to MDHEN and CDR2 to SYDVKM. V lost 3 bases and J lost 2 bases, and the count of bases not matched to a germline gene is 9. Including cysteine and phenylalanine, the CDR3 has 18 amino acids. Only the CDR3 part of the read is kept: 54 bases, read in frame from the first base. The V and J segments used are TRBV28 and TRBJ2-5, with 13 bases in between that match TRBD2. The sequence was obtained from a man aged 18 to 29 in good health. Some clones in this sample may be carry-over from other donors' samples. Material for sequencing was naive CD8+ T cells from PBMCs. The sample's cell subset or site, from its label and the paper: CD45RA+CCR7+. CDR3 loop: CASSFGRWTSGRQETQYF. The sequenced DNA is TGTGCCAGCAGTTTTGGACGTTGGACTAGCGGGAGACAAGAGACCCAGTACTTC.